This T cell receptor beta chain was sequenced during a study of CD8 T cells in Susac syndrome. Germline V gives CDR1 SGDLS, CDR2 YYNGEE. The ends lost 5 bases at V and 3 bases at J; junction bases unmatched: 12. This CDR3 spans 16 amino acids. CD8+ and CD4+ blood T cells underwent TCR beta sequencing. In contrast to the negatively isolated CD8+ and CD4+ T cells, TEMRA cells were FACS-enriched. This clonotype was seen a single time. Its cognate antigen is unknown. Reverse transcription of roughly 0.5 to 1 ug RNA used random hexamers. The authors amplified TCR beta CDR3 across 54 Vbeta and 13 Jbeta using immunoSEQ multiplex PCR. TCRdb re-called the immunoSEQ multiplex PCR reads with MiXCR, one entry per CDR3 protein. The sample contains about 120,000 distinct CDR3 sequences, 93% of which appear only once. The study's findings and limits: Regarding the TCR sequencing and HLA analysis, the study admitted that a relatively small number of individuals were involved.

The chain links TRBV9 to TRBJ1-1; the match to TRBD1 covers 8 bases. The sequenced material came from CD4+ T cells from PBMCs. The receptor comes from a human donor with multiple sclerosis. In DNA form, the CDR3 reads TGTGCCAGCAGTGTAACTACCGGGACAGGTTACACTGAAGCTTTCTTT. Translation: CASSVTTGTGYTEAFF. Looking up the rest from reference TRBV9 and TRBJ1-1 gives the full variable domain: DSGVTQTPKHLITATGQRVTLRCSPRSGDLSVYWYQQSLDQGLQFLIQYYNGEERAKGNILERFSAQQFPDLHSELNLSSLELGDSALYFCASSVTTGTGYTEAFFGQGTRLTVV.